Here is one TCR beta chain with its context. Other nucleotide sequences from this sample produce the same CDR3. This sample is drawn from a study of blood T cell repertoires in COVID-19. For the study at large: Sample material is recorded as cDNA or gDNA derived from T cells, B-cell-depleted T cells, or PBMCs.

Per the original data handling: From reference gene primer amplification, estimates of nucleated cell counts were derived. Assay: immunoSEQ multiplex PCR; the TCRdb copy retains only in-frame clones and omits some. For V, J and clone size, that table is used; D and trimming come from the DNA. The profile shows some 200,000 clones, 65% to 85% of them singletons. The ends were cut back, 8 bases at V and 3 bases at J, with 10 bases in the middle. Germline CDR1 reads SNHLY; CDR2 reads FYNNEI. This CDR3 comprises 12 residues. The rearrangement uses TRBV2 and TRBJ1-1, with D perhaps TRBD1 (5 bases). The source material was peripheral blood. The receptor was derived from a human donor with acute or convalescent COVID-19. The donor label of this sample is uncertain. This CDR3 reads CASGGADTEAFF. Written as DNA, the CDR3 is TGTGCCAGCGGTGGGGCCGACACTGAAGCTTTCTTT. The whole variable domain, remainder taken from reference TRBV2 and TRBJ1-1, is EPEVTQTPSHQVTQMGQEVILRCVPISNHLYFYWYRQILGQKVEFLVSFYNNEISEKSEIFDDQFSVERPDGSNFTLKIRSTKLEDSAMYFCASGGADTEAFFGQGTRLTVV.